The 28 T cell receptor beta chains below all came from one sample that was sequenced in a study of OX40 agonist ivuxolimab in advanced cancers. This table comes from immunoSEQ multiplex PCR, and its TCRdb copy is limited to in-frame clones, with some not included. Of some 50,000 clones in the sample, over 75% were seen once. Sequenced material: CD4+ or CD8+ T cells sorted from blood, taken in a trial of the OX40 agonist ivuxolimab. These receptors were collected from an adult with an advanced solid tumor such as melanoma, head and neck, liver or kidney cancer.

V usage is TRBV11-2 and J usage is TRBJ2-1; 10 nucleotides match TRBD1. The CDR3 totals 15 residues. With V trimmed by 4 bases and J by 5 bases, 5 bases remained unmatched. Germline lookup yields CDR1 SGHAT and CDR2 FQNNGV. The DNA for the CDR3 is TGTGCCAGCAGCTCGGGACAGGGGTCCCACAATGAGCAGTTCTTC. It codes for CASSSGQGSHNEQFF.

This rearrangement joins TRBV5-4 to TRBJ1-2; no firm D call. Trimming left V 6 bases short and J 8 bases short, with 14 bases between. The CDR3 loop spans 12 amino acids. Per germline, CDR1 SGHNT and CDR2 YYREEE (reference sequence). The CDR3 DNA reads as TGTGCCAGCAACCCGGGTGACGGAGGCTACACCTTC. Protein sequence: CASNPGDGGYTF.

This chain connects TRBV6-4 to TRBJ2-3, with D unclear. CDR1 is MRHNA, CDR2 SNTAGT, per germline. The CDR3 runs to 15 residues. Trimming pared 8 bases from V and 0 bases from J, leaving 15 bases between. This chain's CDR3 is CASDLRDFSTDTQYF. CDR3 bases: TGTGCCAGCGACTTACGAGATTTCAGCACAGATACGCAGTATTTT.

The J gene is TRBJ2-1, the V gene TRBV7-9, with 7 bases fitting TRBD2. Germline V gene sequence: CDR1 SEHNR, CDR2 FQNEAQ (reference sequence). Germline trimming cut 2 bases from V and 8 bases from J; bases unmatched to any gene: 6. The CDR3 contains 14 residues. DNA for the CDR3: TGTGCCAGCAGCTTATCAACTAGCGTGGATGAGCAGTTCTTC. Translating gives CASSLSTSVDEQFF.

Notes on this clone: Relative to the germline gene, one junction end is altered; a read error may explain this. This sample includes further DNA sequences coding for the same CDR3. The chain carries TRBV11-3 and TRBJ2-7, with D unresolved. Germline V gene lookup returns CDR1 SGHNT and CDR2 YENEEA. The CDR3 consists of 14 residues. The CDR3 DNA is TGTGCCAGTAGCTTAGTTTCGGCCTCTCACGAGCAGTACTTC. This translates into CASSLVSASHEQYF.

This clone is a singleton in its sample. The CDR3 DNA follows: TGTGCCAGCAGTTTTGACGGCAGCTCTGGAAACACCATATATTTT. It specifies CASSFDGSSGNTIYF. The rearrangement links TRBV6-5 to TRBJ1-3; D ambiguous. This CDR3 contains 15 residues. Trimming removed 4 bases from V and 0 bases from J, with 10 bases in between. CDR1 and CDR2 from the germline V gene are MNHEY and SVGAGI.

This chain uses TRBV6-1 with TRBJ1-5, with 8 bases matching TRBD1. This CDR3 contains 15 residues. Germline loops: CDR1 MNHNS, CDR2 SASEGT. J was trimmed by 5 bases and V by 6 bases; bases with no gene match: 9. This chain's CDR3 is CASRTTGERYQPQHF. The CDR3 nucleotides are TGTGCCAGCAGGACGACAGGGGAAAGGTATCAGCCCCAGCATTTT.

The chain joins TRBV2 to TRBJ1-1, with D perhaps TRBD1 (6 bases). The V and J ends lost 2 bases and 5 bases respectively, with 15 bases between them. Germline V gene sequence: CDR1 SNHLY, CDR2 FYNNEI. The CDR3 covers 15 residues. The CDR3 protein is CASSELGGRLTEAFF. The CDR3 region has the DNA TGTGCCAGCAGTGAACTCGGGGGGCGATTGACTGAAGCTTTCTTT.

The V gene is TRBV27, the J gene TRBJ1-4; TRBD1 matches 10 bases. The CDR3 has 15 residues. Unmatched junction bases numbered 7, after V lost 5 bases and J lost 7 bases. Germline V gene sequence: CDR1 MNHEY, CDR2 SMNVEV (reference sequence). CDR3 loop: CASSNRGTGVEKLFF. For the CDR3, the DNA is TGTGCCAGCAGTAACCGCGGGACAGGGGTTGAAAAACTGTTTTTT.

The V and J genes are TRBV7-9 and TRBJ2-2, with D uncertain. V gave up 0 bases and J gave up 5 bases, with 7 bases separating them. Looked up from germline, CDR1 is SEHNR and CDR2 is FQNEAQ (reference sequence). The CDR3 is 14 amino acids. CDR3 sequence reads: CASSLAAETGELFF. The CDR3 coding sequence is TGTGCCAGCAGCTTAGCGGCAGAGACCGGGGAGCTGTTTTTT.

The chain combines TRBV5-6 with TRBJ1-2; tentatively, D is TRBD1 (5 bases). The V gene's germline CDR1 is SGHDT and CDR2 YYEEEE. V lost 1 base and J 6 bases, leaving 10 bases between the germline ends. The CDR3 is 13 amino acids. In DNA form, the CDR3 reads TGTGCCAGCAGCTTGCCCGAGGGGAATGGCTACACCTTC. The encoded protein is CASSLPEGNGYTF.

Written as DNA, the CDR3 is TGTGCCACTGGCCAGGGAAGAACTGAAGCTTTCTTT. As protein: CATGQGRTEAFF. V usage is TRBV10-3 and J usage is TRBJ1-1; D may be TRBD1 (5 bases). Trimming removed 10 bases at V and 5 bases at J, with 14 bases between. The CDR3 is 12 residues long. CDR1 and CDR2 (germline): ENHRY, SYGVKD.

The chain is built from TRBV7-6 and TRBJ2-7, with no clear D. Deletions cut 5 bases from V and 4 bases from J, with 15 bases between. Germline V gene lookup returns CDR1 SGHVS and CDR2 FNYEAQ. The CDR3 spans 14 residues. The DNA of the CDR3 is TGTGCCAGCAGCCCCCGCAGGAGAGTTTACGAGCAGTACTTC. This codes for CASSPRRRVYEQYF. Variable domain in full (rest from reference TRBV7-6 and TRBJ2-7): GAGVSQSPRYKVTKRGQDVALRCDPISGHVSLYWYRQALGQGPEFLTYFNYEAQQDKSGLPNDRFSAERPEGSISTLTIQRTEQRDSAMYRCASSPRRRVYEQYFGPGTRLTVT.

This clone was counted once. The V and J genes are TRBV18 and TRBJ2-7, with D possibly matching TRBD1 (5 bases). This CDR3 region has 14 residues. V shed 0 bases and J shed 1 base, with 7 bases lying between them. Germline V gene sequence: CDR1 KGHSH, CDR2 LQKENI. The CDR3 here is CASSPPAGSYEQYF. CDR3 DNA sequence: TGTGCCAGCTCACCACCGGCAGGGTCCTACGAGCAGTACTTC.

The chain couples TRBV28 to TRBJ1-1; 12 nucleotides agree with TRBD1. Germline V gene lookup returns CDR1 MDHEN and CDR2 SYDVKM. V was pared by 1 base and J by 7 bases, with 7 bases of the junction left unmatched. The length of the CDR3 is 16 residues. The CDR3: CASSLYGTGGLGEAFF. As DNA, the CDR3 is TGTGCCAGCAGTTTATATGGGACAGGGGGCTTGGGTGAAGCTTTCTTT. Together with reference TRBV28 and TRBJ1-1, the CDR3 gives the full variable domain: DVKVTQSSRYLVKRTGEKVFLECVQDMDHENMFWYRQDPGLGLRLIYFSYDVKMKEKGDIPEGYSVSREKKERFSLILESASTNQTSMYLCASSLYGTGGLGEAFFGQGTRLTVV.

The gene calls are TRBV5-6 and TRBJ2-7; D gene unclear. CDR1 SGHDT and CDR2 YYEEEE come from the germline V gene. The CDR3 is made up of 12 amino acids. V was cut by 0 bases and J by 6 bases, with 7 bases left in between. CDR3 in amino acids: CASSLEAVEQYF. The DNA for the CDR3 is TGTGCCAGCAGCTTGGAGGCGGTCGAGCAGTACTTC.

The chain uses TRBV7-9 and TRBJ2-7; no clear D. The CDR3 is 15 residues long. CDR1 is SEHNR and CDR2 is FQNEAQ in the germline V gene (reference sequence). The ends were cut back, 0 bases at V and 7 bases at J, with 16 bases in the middle. The DNA of the CDR3 is TGTGCCAGCAGCTTAGCAGGATCTCAAAAAGGGGAGCAGTACTTC. Residues: CASSLAGSQKGEQYF.

The chain joins TRBV11-2 to TRBJ2-5; D call uncertain. This CDR3 is 13 amino acids long. Germline lookup yields CDR1 SGHAT and CDR2 FQNNGV. V was trimmed by 1 base and J by 6 bases, leaving 9 bases between them. CDR3 DNA sequence: TGTGCCAGCAGCTTAGGGTCAAGGCAGACCCAGTACTTC. It specifies CASSLGSRQTQYF.

A few counts support this clone. This chain links TRBV6-5 with TRBJ2-7; TRBD1 matches 8 bases. The CDR3 length is 15 residues. Losses at the gene ends were 10 bases for V and 0 bases for J; bases not matched to a gene: 11. Germline CDR1 is MNHEY and CDR2 is SVGAGI. CDR3 loop: CATKVGTGDSYEQYF. The CDR3 DNA reads TGTGCCACAAAGGTCGGGACAGGAGACTCCTACGAGCAGTACTTC.

This clone was detected once. The chain joins TRBV6-5 to TRBJ2-3, with D unresolved. CDR1 is MNHEY, CDR2 SVGAGI, per germline. This CDR3 contains 15 residues. V was clipped by 8 bases and J by 2 bases, with 17 bases between them. CDR3 sequence: CASLLGFLVTDTQYF. The CDR3, as DNA: TGTGCCAGCCTCCTGGGTTTCTTGGTCACAGATACGCAGTATTTT.

The CDR3 spells CASSTTSGRGTDTQYF. CDR3 DNA: TGTGCCAGCAGTACGACTAGCGGGAGGGGCACAGATACGCAGTATTTT. V is TRBV28 and J is TRBJ2-3; TRBD2 agrees at 14 bases. From germline, CDR1 is MDHEN and CDR2 SYDVKM. The length of the CDR3 is 16 residues. Trimming cost V 5 bases and J 1 base; bases outside gene matches: 2.

This rearrangement joins TRBV6-6 to TRBJ2-7; 9 bases line up with TRBD2. Germline lookup yields CDR1 MNHNY and CDR2 SVGAGI (reference sequence). This CDR3 is built from 15 residues. The V segment lost 8 bases and the J segment 1 base; nucleotides outside the gene matches: 9. Written as DNA, the CDR3 is TGTGCCAGCTCCCGCCAGACTAGCGGATCCTACGAGCAGTACTTC. Its translation: CASSRQTSGSYEQYF.

The chain couples TRBV5-6 to TRBJ1-2, with 7 bases identical to TRBD1. The J segment lost 6 bases and the V segment lost 0 bases, leaving 2 bases of the junction unmatched. Looked up from germline, CDR1 is SGHDT and CDR2 is YYEEEE. The CDR3 covers 13 residues. CDR3 nucleotides: TGTGCCAGCAGCTTGGGGACAGGAGATGGCTACACCTTC. Its translation: CASSLGTGDGYTF.

This clone came up a few times. This chain joins TRBV19 and TRBJ2-3; 7 bases line up with TRBD2. The V and J ends lost 3 bases and 2 bases, in that order; junction bases with no gene match: 8. The CDR3 extends over 16 amino acids. The germline V gene encodes CDR1 LNHDA and CDR2 SQIVND (reference sequence). This chain's CDR3 is CASSISGGTTTDTQYF. CDR3 DNA sequence: TGTGCCAGTAGTATTTCGGGGGGAACTACCACAGATACGCAGTATTTT.

V usage is TRBV5-4 and J usage is TRBJ2-5, with 8 bases matching TRBD2. The ends lost 3 bases at V and 5 bases at J; junction bases unmatched: 12. This CDR3 has 16 amino acids. The germline V gene encodes CDR1 SGHNT and CDR2 YYREEE (reference sequence). CDR3 amino acids: CASSWGLAGRLETQYF. CDR3 coding DNA: TGTGCCAGCAGCTGGGGATTAGCGGGACGCTTGGAGACCCAGTACTTC. Together with reference TRBV5-4 and TRBJ2-5, the CDR3 gives the full variable domain: ETGVTQSPTHLIKTRGQQVTLRCSSQSGHNTVSWYQQALGQGPQFIFQYYREEENGRGNFPPRFSGLQFPNYSSELNVNALELDDSALYLCASSWGLAGRLETQYFGPGTRLLVL.

The genes are TRBV2 and TRBJ2-2; a possible D gene is TRBD2 (5 bases). Trimming left V 6 bases short and J 2 bases short, with 13 bases between. Per the germline V gene, CDR1 is SNHLY and CDR2 is FYNNEI. This CDR3 has 15 residues. This chain's CDR3 is CASSRELGNTGELFF. The DNA for the CDR3 is TGTGCCAGCAGCCGGGAACTTGGAAACACCGGGGAGCTGTTTTTT.

V gene TRBV5-1 combines with J gene TRBJ2-7; TRBD2 is a possible D gene (6 bases). This CDR3 is 13 amino acids long. V was trimmed by 0 bases and J by 6 bases, leaving 10 bases between them. Germline CDR1 SGHRS, CDR2 YFSETQ. Written as DNA, the CDR3 is TGCGCCAGCAGCTTGGGGGGCGGGGCCGAGCAGTACTTC. Translating gives CASSLGGGAEQYF.

The gene calls are TRBV7-9 and TRBJ2-4; 9 bases agree with TRBD1. This CDR3 has 17 amino acids. The V and J ends lost 2 bases and 3 bases, in that order; junction bases with no gene match: 8. Germline loops: CDR1 SEHNR, CDR2 FQNEAQ (reference sequence). CDR3: CASSLQTGGVDKNIQYF. The CDR3 coding sequence is TGTGCCAGCAGCTTACAGACAGGGGGTGTGGACAAAAACATTCAGTACTTC.